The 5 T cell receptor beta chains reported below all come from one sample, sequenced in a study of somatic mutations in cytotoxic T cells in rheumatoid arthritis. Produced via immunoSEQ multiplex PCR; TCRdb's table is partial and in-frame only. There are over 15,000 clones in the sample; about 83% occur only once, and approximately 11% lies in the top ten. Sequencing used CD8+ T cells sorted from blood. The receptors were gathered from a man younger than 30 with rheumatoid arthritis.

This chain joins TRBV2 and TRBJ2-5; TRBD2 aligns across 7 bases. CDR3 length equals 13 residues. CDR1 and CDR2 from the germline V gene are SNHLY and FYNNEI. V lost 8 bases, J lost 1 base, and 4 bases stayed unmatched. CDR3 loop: CASGWGGQETQYF. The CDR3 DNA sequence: TGTGCCAGCGGGTGGGGGGGCCAAGAGACCCAGTACTTC.

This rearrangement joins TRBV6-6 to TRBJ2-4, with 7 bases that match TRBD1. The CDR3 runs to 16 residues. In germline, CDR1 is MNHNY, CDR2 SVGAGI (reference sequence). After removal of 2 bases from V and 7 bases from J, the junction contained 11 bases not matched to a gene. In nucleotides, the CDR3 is TGTGCCAGCAGTTACGGCAGGGGGAGTTCTTGGAACATTCAGTACTTC. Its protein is CASSYGRGSSWNIQYF.

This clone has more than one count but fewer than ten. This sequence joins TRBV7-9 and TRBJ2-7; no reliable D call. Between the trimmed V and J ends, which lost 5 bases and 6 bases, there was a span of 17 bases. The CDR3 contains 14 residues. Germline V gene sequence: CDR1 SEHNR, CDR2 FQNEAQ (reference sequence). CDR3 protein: CASSLTFGVAEQYF. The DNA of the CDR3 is TGTGCCAGCAGCCTTACCTTTGGGGTGGCCGAGCAGTACTTC.

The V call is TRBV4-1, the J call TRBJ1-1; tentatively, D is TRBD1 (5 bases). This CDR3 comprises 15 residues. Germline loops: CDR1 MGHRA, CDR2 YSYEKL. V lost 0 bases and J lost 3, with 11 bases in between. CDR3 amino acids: CASSQDLGGYTEAFF. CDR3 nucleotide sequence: TGCGCCAGCAGCCAAGATCTGGGGGGATACACTGAAGCTTTCTTT.

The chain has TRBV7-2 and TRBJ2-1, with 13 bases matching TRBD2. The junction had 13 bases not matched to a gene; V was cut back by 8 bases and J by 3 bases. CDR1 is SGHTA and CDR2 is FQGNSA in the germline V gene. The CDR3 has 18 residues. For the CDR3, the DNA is TGTGCCAGCCGACTACTAGCGGGGGGGCCTGGTAGCTACAATGAGCAGTTCTTC. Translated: CASRLLAGGPGSYNEQFF.